The sequence of this TCR beta chain was determined in a study of vaccination and CD4 T cells after COVID-19. About the research overall: Overlapping peptides of the spike proteins of SARS-CoV-2, HCoV-NL63, HCoV-OC43 and HCoV-229E were used for cell stimulation. Control cultures were given a CEFX pool, an HIV-1 Nef pool, or no peptide.

The germline V gene has CDR1 MGHDK and CDR2 SYGVNS. Trimming took off 0 bases at V and 0 bases at J, with 6 bases between the two ends. The CDR3 is 15 residues long. A remark on this clonotype: The antigen is unknown.

Researchers used the Oncomine TCR Beta short-read assay to sequence DNA from cultured CD4+ T cells. TCRdb re-called the PCR reads through MiXCR, storing one row per CDR3 protein. This table holds 10,000 to 15,000 distinct CDR3 sequences, around half found once. Treatment reported: roughly nine-day PBMC culture with coronavirus spike peptide pools or control peptides (ViraFEST assay). ViraFEST grew antigen-specific T cells using peptide pools, then sequenced TCRs. The V call is TRBV25-1, the J call TRBJ1-3; D is uncertain. The sequenced material came from CD4+ T cells from blood, cultured in vitro. The clonotype originates from a human donor who had recovered from COVID-19. The CDR3 here is CASSEYKLSGNTIYF. DNA for the CDR3: TGTGCCAGCAGTGAATATAAGCTCTCTGGAAACACCATATATTTT.